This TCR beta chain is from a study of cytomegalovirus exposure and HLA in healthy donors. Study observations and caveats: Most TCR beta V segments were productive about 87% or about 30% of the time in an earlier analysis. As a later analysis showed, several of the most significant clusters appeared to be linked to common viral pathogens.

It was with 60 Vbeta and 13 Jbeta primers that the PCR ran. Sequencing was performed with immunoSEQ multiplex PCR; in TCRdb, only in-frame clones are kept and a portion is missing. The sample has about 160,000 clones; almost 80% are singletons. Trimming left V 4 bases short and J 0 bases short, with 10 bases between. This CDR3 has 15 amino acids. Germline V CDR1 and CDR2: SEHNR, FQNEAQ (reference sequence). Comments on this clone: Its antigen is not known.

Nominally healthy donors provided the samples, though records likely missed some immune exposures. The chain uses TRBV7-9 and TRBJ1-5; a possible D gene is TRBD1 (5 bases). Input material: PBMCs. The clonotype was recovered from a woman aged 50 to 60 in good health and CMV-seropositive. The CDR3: CASSSGADSNQPQHF. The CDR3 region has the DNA TGTGCCAGCAGCTCTGGGGCAGATAGCAATCAGCCCCAGCATTTT.